This TCR beta chain emerged from a study of OX40 agonist ivuxolimab in advanced cancers. Across the whole study: Patients in dose escalation had liver, melanoma, kidney or head and neck cancers.

This CDR3 is built from 15 residues. Germline CDR1 SGHTA, CDR2 FQGNSA. V dropped 5 bases and J dropped 8 bases, with 18 bases sitting between them. Using immunoSEQ multiplex PCR, the repertoire was profiled, and TCRdb retains in-frame clones only, with some absent. The data show 100,000 to 120,000 clones, about 91% seen once. Findings and caveats of the study: Averaged across samples, CD8+ T cells carried more expanded clones than CD4+ did. Dosing at 0.1 to 3.0 mg/kg was accompanied by clonal expansion of CD4+ and CD8+ blood T cells by week 6. Still undetermined is the antigen specificity of the expanded peripheral T cells.

As to this clone: Its antigen is still unknown.

Material: CD4+ or CD8+ T cells sorted from blood, obtained in a trial of the OX40 agonist ivuxolimab. This chain joins TRBV7-2 and TRBJ1-4; D gene uncertain. The sequence came from an adult with an advanced solid tumor such as melanoma, head and neck, liver or kidney cancer. This CDR3 is CASSTGGQEGEKLFF. CDR3 bases: TGTGCCAGCAGCACCGGCGGGCAGGAAGGGGAAAAACTGTTTTTT.